The T cell receptor (beta chain) described here comes from a study of T cell responses to AZD1222 COVID-19 vaccine (dated by TCRdb to the early 2020s). About the study as a whole: A total of about 230 trial participants underwent TCR sequencing, of whom nearly 210 received two doses of AZD1222 and approximately 25 received two doses of the MenACWY control vaccine. Enrollment into the trials was organized by age into subgroups of 18-55, 56-69 and 70-plus years, and those subgroups contained roughly 150, 30 and 60 TCR-sequenced participants, respectively.

The sample's time point label, in plain terms: about 28 days (+/-7) after the second vaccine dose. In light of the paper, this sample's treatment or condition label describes: meningococcal conjugate vaccine given as trial control. The vaccinee samples were drawn from two UK trials, COV001 and COV002, one of which was a single-blind randomized controlled phase 2/3 trial testing AZD1222 (ChAdOx1 nCoV-19) in healthy adults. Trial participant PBMC samples were collected at day 0 and day 28 after the second dose for TCRbeta chain sequencing. In regard to this clone: Its antigen specificity is not known. There are no base qualities to consult, and no much larger clone falls within one base.

The trim is 3 bases for V and 0 bases for J, with a gap of 9 bases between the germline ends. Its CDR3 holds 14 amino acids, cysteine through phenylalanine. This entry keeps only the CDR3 DNA: 42 bases, framed from base 1. CDR1 and CDR2 were assigned from the germline V gene as SGHRS and YFSETQ. The investigation overall reported the following: The 56-69-year group was small, and its depth increase did not reach significance, likely because of low power. Participants were mostly white British, with more females than males. The authors suggested clonal diversity may have been underestimated. Reportedly, close to half of the unique spike-specific TCRs recognized epitopes lying outside the regions that are mutated in the B.1.351 and B.1.1.7 variants. After two AZD1222 doses, spike-specific TCR breadth and depth were significantly higher than at day 0 and than in MenACWY recipients. Conclusions about previously exposed vaccinees are limited because only six or seven AZD1222 recipients were SARS-CoV-2 seropositive at baseline. The whole spike protein was spanned by vaccine-associated CD4 TCRs, and dominant responses were seen in regions 160-218 and 743-854. Because no day 14 peak-response samples were available, repertoires were characterized only after the peak T cell response.

The CDR3 regions of human TCRbeta chains were analyzed by immunosequencing. The authors processed their data as follows. Repertoire TCRs were matched against a reference library of SARS-CoV-2-specific TCRs generated with the MIRA antigen-specificity platform. Breadth meant the fraction of unique TCRs that were SARS-CoV-2-associated, whereas depth meant the fraction of total T cells that were SARS-CoV-2-associated. Each spike-specific TCR was assigned to its reactive spike region and to a CD4 or CD8 class using the MIRA data. Log10-transformed breadth and depth values were compared by one-way ANOVA with Sidak's multiple comparisons tests. The source is immuneACCESS, and TCRdb retained only in-frame sequences with V and J called. Part of the clones is not carried over; for the studies checked, unresolved V genes explain less than half of this, and the remainder is unexplained. V and J calls and clone size are those listed in that table; D and trimming were worked out from the DNA. Here the sample has about 140,000 clones; approximately 85% occur a single time. 6.5% to 8.5% of the sample comes from the top ten.

Specimen: peripheral blood, collected 28 days after the second dose of the MenACWY control vaccine. The receptor comes from an adult who received the MenACWY meningococcal vaccine as a control. The chain couples TRBV5-1 to TRBJ2-5; the D gene is not confidently resolved. The nucleotide sequence is TGCGCCAGCAGCTCAAGGGTCAACCAAGAGACCCAGTACTTC. The resulting protein is CASSSRVNQETQYF. The CDR3, completed at both ends by the reference TRBV5-1 and TRBJ2-5 genes, gives the full variable domain KAGVTQTPRYLIKTRGQQVTLSCSPISGHRSVSWYQQTPGQGLQFLFEYFSETQRNKGNFPGRFSGRQFSNSRSEMNVSTLELGDSALYLCASSSRVNQETQYFGPGTRLLVL.